This TCR beta chain was retrieved from a study of T-cell memory formation after mild COVID-19. Notes on the study in general: The finding that pre-infection memory included some responding clones suggested that cross-reactive memory joined.

As for this clonotype: The antigen remains unidentified.

Germline V CDR1 and CDR2: MNHEY, SMNVEV (reference sequence). V lost 3 bases and J lost 1; bases outside the gene matches: 4. CDR3 size: 17 residues. Constant-segment primers and 5'RACE yielded cDNA libraries for TCR alpha and TCR beta, each carrying sample barcodes and UMIs. MiXCR, run by TCRdb on the 5' RACE reads, gives a single entry per CDR3 protein. The table shows more than 400,000 distinct CDR3 sequences, with over 15% occurring only once. Material: PBMCs or a T cell subset sorted from them (not recorded which). V and J are TRBV27 and TRBJ2-6; 9 bases agree with TRBD1. This receptor was taken from an adult woman who had mild COVID-19 (a few samples of this study predate the infection). Cell type and time point are not known. The CDR3 DNA reads as TGTGCCAGCAGTTTGGGACAGGGAACATCTGGGGCCAACGTCCTGACTTTC. As protein: CASSLGQGTSGANVLTF.